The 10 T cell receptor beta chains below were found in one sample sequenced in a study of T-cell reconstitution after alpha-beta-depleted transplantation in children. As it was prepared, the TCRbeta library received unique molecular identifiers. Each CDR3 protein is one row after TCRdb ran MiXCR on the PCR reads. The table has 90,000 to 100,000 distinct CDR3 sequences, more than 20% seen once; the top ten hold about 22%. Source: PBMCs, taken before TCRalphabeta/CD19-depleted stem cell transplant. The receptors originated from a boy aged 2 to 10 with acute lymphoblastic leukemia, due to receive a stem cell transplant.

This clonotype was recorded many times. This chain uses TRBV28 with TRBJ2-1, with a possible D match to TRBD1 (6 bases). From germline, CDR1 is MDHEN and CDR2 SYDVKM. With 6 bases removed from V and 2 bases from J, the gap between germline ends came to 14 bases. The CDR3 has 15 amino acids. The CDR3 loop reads CASSQETGAYNEQFF. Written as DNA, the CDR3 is TGTGCCAGCAGCCAGGAGACAGGCGCCTACAATGAGCAGTTCTTC. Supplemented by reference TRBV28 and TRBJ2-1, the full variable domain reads DVKVTQSSRYLVKRTGEKVFLECVQDMDHENMFWYRQDPGLGLRLIYFSYDVKMKEKGDIPEGYSVSREKKERFSLILESASTNQTSMYLCASSQETGAYNEQFFGPGTRLTVL.

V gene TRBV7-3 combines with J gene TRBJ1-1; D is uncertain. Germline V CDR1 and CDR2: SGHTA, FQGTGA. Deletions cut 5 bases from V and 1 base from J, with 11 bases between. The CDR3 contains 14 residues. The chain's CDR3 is CASSAGVGNTEAFF. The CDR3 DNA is TGTGCCAGCAGCGCCGGGGTCGGGAACACTGAAGCTTTCTTT.

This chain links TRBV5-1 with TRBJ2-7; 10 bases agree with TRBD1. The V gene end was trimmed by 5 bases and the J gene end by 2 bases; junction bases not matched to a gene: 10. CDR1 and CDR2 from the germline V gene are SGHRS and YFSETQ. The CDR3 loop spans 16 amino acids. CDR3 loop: CASSWAGTGATYEQYF. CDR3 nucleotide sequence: TGCGCCAGCAGTTGGGCCGGGACAGGGGCGACCTACGAGCAGTACTTC. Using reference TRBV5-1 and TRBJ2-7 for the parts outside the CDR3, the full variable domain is KAGVTQTPRYLIKTRGQQVTLSCSPISGHRSVSWYQQTPGQGLQFLFEYFSETQRNKGNFPGRFSGRQFSNSRSEMNVSTLELGDSALYLCASSWAGTGATYEQYFGPGTRLTVT.

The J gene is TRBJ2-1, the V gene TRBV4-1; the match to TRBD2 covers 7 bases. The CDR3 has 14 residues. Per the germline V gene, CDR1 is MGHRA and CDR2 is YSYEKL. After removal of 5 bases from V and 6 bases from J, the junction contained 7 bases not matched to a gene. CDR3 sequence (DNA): TGCGCCAGCAGCTTACAGACTAGCCGCAATGAGCAGTTCTTC. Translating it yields CASSLQTSRNEQFF.

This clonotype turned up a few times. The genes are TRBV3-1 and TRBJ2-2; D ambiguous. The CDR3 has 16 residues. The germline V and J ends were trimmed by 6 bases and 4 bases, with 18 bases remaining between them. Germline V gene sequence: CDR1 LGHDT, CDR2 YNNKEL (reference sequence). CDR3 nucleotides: TGTGCCAGCAGTCCAGACCGCTGGACGTTCACCGGGGAGCTGTTTTTT. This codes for CASSPDRWTFTGELFF.

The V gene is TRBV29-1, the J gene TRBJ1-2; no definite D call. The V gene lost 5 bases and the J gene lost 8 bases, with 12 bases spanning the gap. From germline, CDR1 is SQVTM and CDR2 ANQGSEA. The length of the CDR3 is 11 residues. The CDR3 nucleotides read TGCAGCGTTTTGACCTCTCGGGGCTACACCTTC. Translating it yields CSVLTSRGYTF.

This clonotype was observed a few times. The CDR3 region is CASSLMDQPQHF. The CDR3 DNA follows: TGTGCCAGCAGCCTAATGGATCAGCCCCAGCATTTT. The chain is built from TRBV7-9 and TRBJ1-5; no clear D gene. This CDR3 has 12 residues. CDR1 and CDR2 from the germline V gene are SEHNR and FQNEAQ (reference sequence). Trimming left V 5 bases short and J 5 bases short, with 7 bases between.

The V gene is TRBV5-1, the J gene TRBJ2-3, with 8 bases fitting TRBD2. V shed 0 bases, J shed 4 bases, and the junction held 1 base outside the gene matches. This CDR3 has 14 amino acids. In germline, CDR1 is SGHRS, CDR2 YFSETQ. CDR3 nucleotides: TGCGCCAGCAGCTTGGCGGGAGGGCCAGATACGCAGTATTTT. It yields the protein CASSLAGGPDTQYF.

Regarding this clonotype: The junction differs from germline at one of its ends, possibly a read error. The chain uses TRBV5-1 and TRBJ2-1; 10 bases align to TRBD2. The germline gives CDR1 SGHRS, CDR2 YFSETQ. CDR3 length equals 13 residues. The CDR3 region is CASSRTSGGAAIF. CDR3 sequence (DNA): TGCGCCAGCAGCCGGACTAGCGGAGGGGCCGCGATCTTC.

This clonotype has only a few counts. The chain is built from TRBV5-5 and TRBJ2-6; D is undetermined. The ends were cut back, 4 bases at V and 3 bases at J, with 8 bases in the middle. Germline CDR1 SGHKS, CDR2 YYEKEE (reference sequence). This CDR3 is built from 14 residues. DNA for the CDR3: TGTGCCAGCAGCAGAATGGTTGGGGCCAACGTCCTGACTTTC. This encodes CASSRMVGANVLTF.